Sequencing of this T cell receptor beta chain was carried out in a study of blood T cell repertoires in COVID-19. Study-level background: Both acute and convalescent COVID-19 samples were obtained from the United States, Italy and Spain. Sources were T cells, B-cell-depleted T cells, or PBMCs; the material itself was cDNA or gDNA.

The authors' processing: Reference gene primer amplification gave estimated nucleated cell counts. Libraries were prepared by immunoSEQ multiplex PCR; TCRdb keeps only in-frame clonotypes and omits some of them. The V and J calls and clone size come from that table; D and trimming were worked out from the DNA. The sample carries about 360,000 clones, more than 85% recorded once. V shed 2 bases, J shed 4 bases, and the junction held 4 bases outside the gene matches. This CDR3 is built from 15 residues. The germline V gene encodes CDR1 SGDLS and CDR2 YYNGEE. This clone has a single count. The rearrangement joins TRBV9 to TRBJ2-2, with 8 bases matching TRBD2. This clonotype was obtained from a human donor in a cohort sampled during active COVID-19. The sequencing sample was made of peripheral blood. The chain's CDR3 is CASSVAGGLTGELFF. CDR3 DNA sequence: TGTGCCAGCAGCGTTGCGGGGGGCCTCACCGGGGAGCTGTTTTTT.